This TCR beta chain came from a study of blood T cells in healthy people across ages (dated by TCRdb to about 2015). With regard to the full study: In model experiments, template switching captured roughly one uniquely barcoded TCR beta cDNA molecule for every two T cells. To track age-related changes in TCR beta repertoire diversity, the study relied on deep sequencing normalized with unique cDNA molecular identifiers. Donors were grouped into four age groups: young (average 16 years), middle-aged (around 39), aged (62) and long-lived (over 80). Donors of different ages were randomly distributed across sequencing lanes to avoid experimental bias. The study analyzed two additional independent replicas of 1 million unique cDNA reads from the same blood draw for two donors, one aged 18 to 29 and one aged 80 or older.

About this clonotype itself: The antigen this receptor binds is unknown. Base quality data are lacking; no much larger clone is found one base away.

Library method: 5' RACE. Data came from an Illumina HiSeq 2500. The second PCR ran for about 6 to 12 cycles and used a J-beta primer mix along with a sample-barcoded 5' primer. Each TCR beta cDNA molecule received a unique molecular identifier from a template-switch 5' adaptor carrying 12 random nucleotides. Each sample yielded at least 3 million CDR3-containing paired-end reads. The Mint cDNA synthesis kit, primed by a TRBC-specific oligonucleotide, was used to synthesize first-strand cDNA from all RNA. After uracil-DNA glycosylase treatment, a first 18-cycle PCR used universal primers M1SS and BC2_uni_R on all cDNA. As for the authors' bioinformatics: Normalization of each sample was performed by random selection of 1 million high-quality reads, each carrying a distinct molecular identifier. Instead of being binned into consensus sequences, reads with shared molecular identifiers were discarded. MiTCR, run with a Q25 quality threshold and the strictest error-elimination algorithm, handled CDR3 identification, clonotype clustering and error correction. A nonparametric unseen species model with Euler transformation was used to estimate lower-bound total TCR beta diversity. The public reads were reanalyzed by TCRdb: fastp trimming at Q25, MiXCR alignment, in-frame beta chains only. Each entry merges the rows of one CDR3 protein and shows their most common DNA and genes. The authors' filters were not applied to this entry. Across this sample there are about 800,000 distinct CDR3 sequences, with 58% seen only once. The top ten hold around 22% of the sample.

CDR1 and CDR2 were assigned from the germline V gene as KGHSH and LQKENI. Trimming costs V 2 bases and J 3 bases, and their ends lie 5 bases apart. The CDR3, from cysteine to phenylalanine, totals 12 residues. Only the CDR3 part of the read is kept: 36 bases, read in frame from the first base. Points the paper makes about the study in general: Bulk unsorted PBMC profiling prevented conclusive comparison of naive and antigen-experienced compartments. Compared with the aged group, the long-lived group had more naive CD4+ T cells, fewer expanded clones and increased TCR diversity, suggesting age selection. As age increased, observed TCR beta diversity per million T cells dropped in a roughly linear way, and a significant reduction was already evident by age 40. Estimates of total diversity based on one million sequenced T cells were considered lower bounds and underestimates. There was a strong correlation between observed TCR beta diversity and the percentage of naive T cells measured by flow cytometry. Because the CMV infection status of the donors was unknown, age-related changes in expanded clonotypes may potentially have been confounded.

Donors were roughly 40 systemically healthy Caucasian individuals from Russia aged roughly 6 to 100 years. Each donor gave 9 to 10 milliliters of peripheral blood, collected into EDTA-treated Vacutainer tubes. Ficoll-Paque density-gradient centrifugation was used to isolate PBMCs, with at least 6.5 million per sample. Trizol reagent was used to extract total RNA from PBMCs, with at least 5 micrograms per sample. For every donor, flow cytometry on a PBMC aliquot measured the percentage of naive CD45RAhigh/CD27high T cells. The sequenced sample consisted of blood. The TCR sequence derives from a man aged 25 to 40 in good health. In this chain, TRBV18 is recombined with TRBJ2-7; the D gene remains uncertain. The nucleotide sequence is given as TGTGCCAGCTCACCAGCCAACTACGAGCAGTACTTC. Its coded protein is CASSPANYEQYF.